This T cell receptor beta chain is drawn from a study of blood T cell repertoires in COVID-19. The table came from immunoSEQ multiplex PCR; TCRdb's copy has only in-frame clones and leaves some out. Of about 130,000 clones listed, approximately 80% were seen once; the top ten hold 30% to 45%. Germline trimming cut 3 bases from V and 3 bases from J; bases unmatched to any gene: 8. There are 16 residues in the CDR3. CDR1 is SGDLS and CDR2 is YYNGEE in the germline V gene. J is TRBJ2-3 and V is TRBV9; 9 bases are a match to TRBD1. This TCR was recovered from a man aged 35 to 55 with active or convalescent COVID-19. Input material: peripheral blood. CDR3 region: CASSEGGGTGTDTQYF. The CDR3 DNA is TGTGCCAGCAGCGAGGGGGGCGGGACAGGGACAGATACGCAGTATTTT.